This T cell receptor beta chain comes out of a study of Ad26.COV2.S vaccination and SARS-CoV-2 variants. In the study overall: Donor was assigned to the Ad26.COV2.S arm of trial COV1001. Each vaccinee took Ad26.COV2.S intramuscularly, once or twice 56 days apart. Study-wide results and limits: Vaccine and placebo recipients had comparable breadth of non-spike TCRs. Total responses of T cells may have been underestimated by the analyses of TCR breadth and depth.

This clone was found a few times. Its cognate antigen is unknown. The protocol was immunoSEQ multiplex PCR, while the TCRdb copy is restricted to in-frame clones and leaves out a portion. The sample holds more than 300,000 clones, about 82% seen once. The treatment here: approximately 18 received Ad26.COV2.S at low or high dose, single or two shots; five or six received placebo; per-sample allocation not given. Sampling was performed 63 days after the first vaccine or placebo injection. This clonotype was obtained from a person aged 18 to 65 who received the Ad26.COV2.S COVID-19 vaccine or a placebo. The input for sequencing was peripheral blood, taken in a trial of Ad26.COV2.S vaccine versus placebo.

The CDR3 region has the DNA TGTGCCAGCAGCTTATCGGCCCGGGGTACGCAGTATTTT. Translating gives CASSLSARGTQYF. The chain has TRBV5-6 and TRBJ2-3; D may be TRBD2 (5 bases). Trimming took off 2 bases at V and 8 bases at J, with 12 bases between the two ends. Germline V gene sequence: CDR1 SGHDT, CDR2 YYEEEE. The CDR3 covers 13 residues.